The entry below gives a single T cell receptor beta chain sequence along with its context. The data belong to a study of blood T cell repertoires in COVID-19. In the authors' workflow: Scientists estimated how many nucleated cells there were by amplifying reference gene primers. Method: immunoSEQ multiplex PCR; TCRdb's copy keeps in-frame clones and lacks some. V and J calls and clone size are those listed in that table; D and trimming were worked out from the DNA. The repertoire includes tens of thousands of clones, 86% of them detected once, and approximately 19% sits in the top ten. V was clipped by 3 bases and J by 3 bases; unmatched bases: 7. The CDR3 is 16 residues long.

The chain employs TRBV6-7 and TRBJ2-7; 11 positions match TRBD2. TRBV6-7 is marked as an open reading frame, function uncertain. The sequencing input was peripheral blood. This clonotype was sampled from a man older than 75 in a cohort sampled during active COVID-19. The CDR3 sequence: CASSYSPSGGRYEQYV. The CDR3 DNA reads TGTGCCAGCAGTTATTCTCCTAGCGGGGGGCGCTACGAGCAGTACGTC.